This note documents a single T cell receptor beta chain sequence. Its antigen remains unknown. These data come from a study of T-cell memory formation after mild COVID-19. Turning to the study itself: Largely donor-specific TCR clusters were found.

The CDR3 totals 13 residues. Germline CDR1 is SNHLY and CDR2 is FYNNEI. The germline V and J ends were trimmed by 6 bases and 4 bases, with 10 bases remaining between them. TCRdb itself ran the 5' RACE reads through MiXCR, one entry per CDR3 protein. The sample consists of 200,000 to 250,000 distinct CDR3 sequences, around 9.5% of them appearing once. Study results and limitations: Second-wave clones that peaked on day 37 lacked confirmed SARS-CoV-2 specificity.

The sample consisted of PBMCs or a T cell subset sorted from them (not recorded which). This clonotype was sampled from a man between 18 and 35 years old who had mild COVID-19 (a few samples of this study predate the infection). Cell type and time point are not known. The chain couples TRBV2 to TRBJ1-3; a weak D match, TRBD1 (5 bases). CDR3 coding DNA: TGTGCCAGCAGGCCAGGGTTAGGAAACACCATATATTTT. It translates to CASRPGLGNTIYF.